This T cell receptor (beta chain) was documented in a study of OX40 agonist ivuxolimab in advanced cancers. Using immunoSEQ multiplex PCR, the repertoire was profiled, and TCRdb retains in-frame clones only, with some absent. In the table there are around 95,000 clones, about 88% of which are singletons. The study, taken as a whole, reports: The CD4+ and CD8+ T cells in the blood had expanded clonally by week 6 at 0.1 to 3.0 mg/kg.

Germline-derived CDR1 and CDR2 are SGHVS and FNYEAQ. The CDR3 length is 17 residues. Between the trimmed V and J ends, which lost 3 bases and 1 base, there was a span of 18 bases. Of note for this clone: No antigen is known for it.

J is TRBJ1-2 and V is TRBV7-6; D is unclear. This receptor was obtained from an adult with an advanced solid tumor such as melanoma, head and neck, liver or kidney cancer. This specimen consisted of CD4+ or CD8+ T cells sorted from blood, obtained in a trial of the OX40 agonist ivuxolimab. For the CDR3, the DNA is TGTGCCAGCAGCTTGGTCCCGGCCGGGCCCGATAACTATGGCTACACCTTC. Residues: CASSLVPAGPDNYGYTF. Full variable domain (rest looked up from reference TRBV7-6 and TRBJ1-2): GAGVSQSPRYKVTKRGQDVALRCDPISGHVSLYWYRQALGQGPEFLTYFNYEAQQDKSGLPNDRFSAERPEGSISTLTIQRTEQRDSAMYRCASSLVPAGPDNYGYTFGSGTRLTVV.